The clone carrying this T cell receptor (beta chain) was observed once. The entry originates in a study of blood T cell repertoires in COVID-19. With 0 bases clipped from V and 2 bases from J, the junction kept 3 bases outside the gene matches. Germline assignment: CDR1 WSHSY and CDR2 SAAADI. The length of the CDR3 is 16 residues. Original data processing: Amplified reference gene primers provided the basis for estimating nucleated cell counts. Only in-frame clones appear in the TCRdb table, and some are missing; sequencing was by immunoSEQ multiplex PCR. That table supplies the V and J calls and clone size; D and trimming were determined from the DNA. This table holds some 530,000 clones, approximately 83% found once.

The J gene is TRBJ1-2, the V gene TRBV10-2, with TRBD1 matching over 10 bases. This clonotype originated in a human donor in a cohort sampled during active COVID-19. Input material: peripheral blood. The CDR3 DNA follows: TGCGCCAGCAGTGAGTCGGCGGGACAGGGGAACTATGGCTACACCTTC. This encodes CASSESAGQGNYGYTF.